The 20 T cell receptor beta chains in this list originate from one sample, sequenced in a study of tumor and adjacent non-tumor tissue in lung cancer. A modified ARM-PCR protocol with three rounds of nested PCR amplified TCRbeta. TCRdb independently ran MiXCR on the multiplex PCR reads; one entry per CDR3 protein. The sample yields 75,000 to 95,000 distinct CDR3 sequences, approximately 70% seen once. No cell sorting was done before RNA was extracted from the tissue. Material: lung tumor tissue. These receptors all stem from a man aged 55 to 70 with non-small cell lung cancer.

For this clonotype: The conserved phenylalanine or tryptophan is not found at the CDR3 terminus, so this likely reflects a read error. The gene calls are TRBV11-3 and TRBJ2-7; the match to TRBD2 covers 8 bases. The V segment lost 9 bases and the J segment 6 bases; nucleotides outside the gene matches: 19. Germline CDR1 SGHNT, CDR2 YENEEA. The CDR3 is made up of 16 amino acids. CDR3 in DNA: TGTGCCAGGAGCCGGGGGGGGACTACGCTCTTCCCCGAGCAGTACTTA. It is translated as CARSRGGTTLFPEQYL.

The sample holds one count of this clonotype. The chain is built from TRBV11-3 and TRBJ1-3; D not resolved. V was shortened by 4 bases and J by 4 bases, with 8 bases between the two germline ends. Germline loops: CDR1 SGHNT, CDR2 YENEEA. This CDR3 has 13 residues. The CDR3 here is CASSSDMGNTIYF. Written as DNA, the CDR3 is TGTGCCAGCAGCTCCGACATGGGAAACACCATATATTTT.

A note on this clonotype: This clone may be a read error of a much larger clone one base away. This chain joins TRBV6-2 or TRBV6-3 and TRBJ2-2; possible D gene TRBD2, 5 bases. Germline assignment: CDR1 MNHEY and CDR2 SVGEGT. The CDR3 is 15 amino acids. The CDR3 protein is CASSYSARFTGELLF. The CDR3 DNA is TGTGCCAGCAGTTACTCGGCCAGATTCACCGGGGAGCTGTTGTTT.

This clonotype occurred many times. J is TRBJ1-6 and V is TRBV20-1, with D unresolved. The V end lost 6 bases, the J end lost 2 bases, and 14 bases lay between the germline ends. Germline V gene data show CDR1 as DFQATT and CDR2 as SNEGSKA (reference sequence). This CDR3 is built from 15 residues. CDR3 loop: CSASPSIAYNSPLHF. CDR3 coding DNA: TGCAGTGCCAGCCCGTCCATCGCCTATAATTCACCCCTCCACTTT.

A word on this clonotype: Given a much more abundant clone one base away, this may be a read error. The chain uses TRBV24-1 and TRBJ2-3, with a possible D match to TRBD1 (5 bases). The CDR3 extends over 12 amino acids. In germline, CDR1 is KGHDR, CDR2 SFDVKD. CDR3 bases: TGTGCCACCAGTGACTTGACAGATACGAAGTATTTT. Residues: CATSDLTDTKYF.

As concerns this clonotype: Mismatch with germline at one junction end may stem from a read error. The chain carries TRBV12-3 or TRBV12-4 and TRBJ2-3; 8 nucleotides match TRBD1. CDR3 length equals 15 residues. Here the CDR3 reads CSSSLGRGQTDTQYF. The DNA of the CDR3 is TGTTCCAGTAGTTTGGGCAGGGGGCAAACAGATACGCAGTATTTT.

This clonotype occurred a few times. This could be a read error, since a much larger clone is one nucleotide away. The chain combines TRBV11-2 with TRBJ1-1; 10 bases agree with TRBD1. This CDR3 contains 14 residues. Germline CDR1 reads SGHAT; CDR2 reads FQNNGV. As DNA, the CDR3 is TGTGCCAGCAGTGGTGACAGGGGGCCGACTGAAACTTTCTTT. Its translation is CASSGDRGPTETFF.

With respect to this clonotype: A read error may explain this, as a much larger clone is one base away. Because it lacks the conserved phenylalanine or tryptophan at the end, this CDR3 is likely a read error. The chain has TRBV11-2 and TRBJ1-6; a weak D match, TRBD1 (5 bases). The V and J ends lost 8 bases and 4 bases respectively, with 9 bases between them. The CDR3 spans 13 residues. Germline CDR1 reads SGHAT; CDR2 reads FQNNGV. The CDR3 loop reads CASRGGYNSPLHS. DNA of the CDR3: TGTGCCAGCCGCGGGGGGTATAATTCACCCCTCCACTCT.

V usage is TRBV11-3 and J usage is TRBJ2-2; D is undetermined. CDR3 length: 16 amino acids. The germline gives CDR1 SGHNT, CDR2 YENEEA. V lost 6 bases, J lost 0 bases, and 14 bases lay in between. The CDR3 DNA reads TGTGCCAGCAGAGGTAATGGACCAACGAACACCGGGGAGCTGTTTTTT. The encoded protein is CASRGNGPTNTGELFF.

Details on this clonotype: Because the CDR3 is missing its conserved closing phenylalanine or tryptophan, this is likely a read error. The rearrangement uses TRBV20-1 and TRBJ2-7, with TRBD1 matching 8 bases. The CDR3 sequence is 12 residues long. Per the germline V gene, CDR1 is DFQATT and CDR2 is SNEGSKA (reference sequence). The ends lost 3 bases at V and 2 bases at J; junction bases unmatched: 0. CDR3 DNA sequence: TGCAGTGCTAGGGACAGGGCCTACGAGCAGTACTAC. Its protein product is CSARDRAYEQYY.

Many counts were recorded for this clonotype. The chain links TRBV5-5 to TRBJ1-5; D remains ambiguous. V was trimmed by 4 bases and J by 4 bases, leaving 12 bases between them. The V gene's germline CDR1 is SGHKS and CDR2 YYEKEE (reference sequence). The CDR3 is made up of 14 amino acids. The CDR3 DNA reads TGTGCCAGCAGCGCAGGACTGATGAATCAGCCCCAGCATTTT. Its translation: CASSAGLMNQPQHF.

Note on this clonotype: A much larger clone differs from this one at a single base, so this may be a read error. Here the CDR3 omits its conserved ending phenylalanine or tryptophan, so a read error is the likely source. The chain has TRBV6-2 or TRBV6-3 and TRBJ2-1, with TRBD2 matching over 8 bases. The V and J ends lost 4 bases and 10 bases, in that order; junction bases with no gene match: 12. The CDR3 is made up of 15 amino acids. In germline, CDR1 is MNHEY, CDR2 SVGEGT. For the CDR3, the DNA is TGTGCCAGCAGTTGGGTAGCGGGGCTCAGTGGGGAGCAGTTCCTC. Translation: CASSWVAGLSGEQFL.

In regard to this clonotype: Being one base from a much bigger clone, this may be a read error. The chain employs TRBV5-1 and TRBJ2-3; TRBD1 agrees at 8 bases. Germline V gene sequence: CDR1 SGHRS, CDR2 YFSETQ. The CDR3 runs to 16 residues. Trimming took 3 bases from V and 8 from J; bases not matched to a gene: 14. CDR3 protein: CASSSAGGAGNVTQYF. The CDR3, as DNA: TGCGCCAGCAGCTCTGCAGGGGGCGCAGGTAACGTTACGCAGTATTTT.

V gene TRBV30 combines with J gene TRBJ2-2; 9 positions match TRBD2. The CDR3 contains 15 residues. Germline V gives CDR1 GTSNPN, CDR2 SVGIG (reference sequence). V lost 4 bases to trimming and J lost 6 bases; unmatched junction nucleotides: 9. CDR3 region: CAWMRAGGPAGELFF. The CDR3 nucleotides are TGTGCCTGGATGCGGGCGGGAGGGCCGGCCGGGGAGCTGTTTTTT.

A note on this clonotype: At one of its ends the junction is not consistent with the germline gene, which may arise from a read error. V is TRBV6-6 and J is TRBJ2-1, with D tentatively TRBD1 (5 bases). This CDR3 has 15 residues. CDR1 and CDR2 (germline): MNHNY, SVGAGI (reference sequence). CDR3 sequence (DNA): TGTGCCAGTAGTTACGAAGGGGCCTTGGGAAATGAGCAGTTCTTC. Protein sequence: CASSYEGALGNEQFF.

J is TRBJ2-1 and V is TRBV2; TRBD2 agrees at 7 bases. Germline loops: CDR1 SNHLY, CDR2 FYNNEI. The CDR3 has 10 amino acids. V was clipped by 6 bases and J by 13 bases; unmatched bases: 3. The CDR3 DNA sequence: TGTGCCAGCAGAGCGGGGACTCAGTTCTTC. It encodes CASRAGTQFF.

In the case of this clonotype: This may be a read error, as it is one base from a much larger clone. This chain links TRBV29-1 with TRBJ2-7; D may match TRBD1 or TRBD2 (6 bases each). Germline CDR1 SQVTM, CDR2 ANQGSEA. This CDR3 contains 12 residues. For the CDR3, the DNA is TGCTGCGCGGGACGCCTTAGGGACAAGCAGTACTTC. The encoded protein is CCAGRLRDKQYF.

This chain joins TRBV11-1 and TRBJ1-1; 7 bases line up with TRBD1. Germline V gene data show CDR1 as SGHAT and CDR2 as FQDESV (reference sequence). Trimming removed 2 bases from V and 2 bases from J; junction bases left unmatched: 11. The CDR3 is made up of 17 amino acids. The CDR3 nucleotides are TGTGCCAGCAGCTTATTCCGGGACAGCACAGATAACACTGAAGCTTTCTTT. Its translation: CASSLFRDSTDNTEAFF.

A single count supports this clonotype. This rearrangement joins TRBV28 to TRBJ1-5, with D possibly matching TRBD1 (5 bases). This CDR3 comprises 18 residues. V was cut by 10 bases and J by 2 bases, with 27 bases left in between. Germline values: CDR1 MDHEN, CDR2 SYDVKM. The CDR3 DNA reads TGTGCCATGAGTTTTGTCAGGGCATCTCGGCTAGGCAATCAGCCCCAGCATTTT. This sequence encodes CAMSFVRASRLGNQPQHF.

Turning to this clonotype: In this CDR3 the conserved last residue, phenylalanine or tryptophan, is missing, so a read error is likely. DNA for the CDR3: TGTGCCAGCAGCTCCCCCCGTGGGATCTTCTCCTACGAGCAGTACTCC. Its protein is CASSSPRGIFSYEQYS. The chain has TRBV11-2 and TRBJ2-7; D unresolved. Germline V gene data show CDR1 as SGHAT and CDR2 as FQNNGV. Trimming removed 4 bases from V and 0 bases from J, with 16 bases in between. This CDR3 has 16 amino acids.